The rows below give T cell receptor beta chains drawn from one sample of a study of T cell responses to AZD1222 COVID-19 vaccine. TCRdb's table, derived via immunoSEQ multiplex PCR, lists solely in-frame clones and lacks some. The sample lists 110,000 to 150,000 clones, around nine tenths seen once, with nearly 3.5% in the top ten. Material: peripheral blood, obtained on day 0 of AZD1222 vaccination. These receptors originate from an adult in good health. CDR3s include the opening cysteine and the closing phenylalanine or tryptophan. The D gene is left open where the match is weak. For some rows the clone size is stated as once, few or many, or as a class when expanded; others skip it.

TGTGCCAGTTCACAGGGCGGAGCGACCCTAGGGTCCAGTTCACCCCTCCACTTT CASSQGGATLGSSSPLHF TRBJ1-6 TRBV28 . .
TGTGCCAGCAGCTTAGGGGACAGCACCTACGAGCAGTACTTC CASSLGDSTYEQYF TRBJ2-7 TRBV7-8 . TRBD1
TGTGCCAGCAGTCCCGGGACTAGGGGGGATACGCAGTATTTT CASSPGTRGDTQYF TRBJ2-3 TRBV27 . TRBD2
TGTGCCAGCAGCCCAGCCCTAGCGGGAGCCCCCTACGAGCAGTACTTC CASSPALAGAPYEQYF TRBJ2-7 TRBV7-2 . TRBD2
TGCGCCAGCAGCCCGGACGGGGGCGCCTTGAGGGAGCAGTACTTC CASSPDGGALREQYF TRBJ2-7 TRBV5-1 . .
TGTGCCAGCAGCCAAGCGACTAGCGGGAGATACGAGCAGTACTTC CASSQATSGRYEQYF TRBJ2-7 TRBV14 . TRBD2
TGTGCCAGCAGCCTACAGGGGACGGCGGAGCAGTACTTC CASSLQGTAEQYF TRBJ2-7 TRBV7-2 . TRBD1
TGCAGCGCTGCAACAATGAACACTGAAGCTTTCTTT CSAATMNTEAFF TRBJ1-1 TRBV29-1 . .
TGTGCCAGCAGTCTCCGGACAGGGGGCGACTATGGCTACACCTTC CASSLRTGGDYGYTF TRBJ1-2 TRBV28 . TRBD1
TGTGCCAGCAGCTCGACAGTCTCTGGAAACACCATATATTTT CASSSTVSGNTIYF TRBJ1-3 TRBV11-2 . .
TGTGCCAGCTGGGGCGGACTAAACACTGAAGCTTTCTTT CASWGGLNTEAFF TRBJ1-1 TRBV27 . .
TGCAGTGCTAGTTGGCCGACTAGCGCTTACACAGATACGCAGTATTTT CSASWPTSAYTDTQYF TRBJ2-3 TRBV20-1 . TRBD2
TGTGCCAGCAGTGAATTCTTGGGGGCGACCGGGGAGCTGTTTTTT CASSEFLGATGELFF TRBJ2-2 TRBV6-1 . .
TGTGCCAGCAGCTTATCCGGGGGTCGTTTTGAGCAGTACTTC CASSLSGGRFEQYF TRBJ2-7 TRBV5-4 . .
TGTGCCAGCAGTAGGGAGACGGTGAGCTCCTACGAGCAGTACTTC CASSRETVSSYEQYF TRBJ2-7 TRBV6-5 . .
TGTGCCAGCAGTCCCAGGGGGAGGGGAAGCAATCAGCCCCAGCATTTT CASSPRGRGSNQPQHF TRBJ1-5 TRBV6-2/TRBV6-3 once TRBD1
TGTGCCAGCAGGAGGGACGTAACACGAAACTATGGCTACACCTTC CASRRDVTRNYGYTF TRBJ1-2 TRBV6-5 . .
TGCAGCGTAGTCGACAGGGATGGCTACACCTTC CSVVDRDGYTF TRBJ1-2 TRBV29-1 . TRBD1
TGTGCCAGCAGTCCTAGCTCACGGGGCGCAGATACGCAGTATTTT CASSPSSRGADTQYF TRBJ2-3 TRBV6-4 . .
TGCAGCGCAGGGACTGGTGAAGCTTTCTTT CSAGTGEAFF TRBJ1-1 TRBV29-1 . .
TGTGCCAGCACCTCCCGACTAGAGAGCACAGATACGCAGTATTTT CASTSRLESTDTQYF TRBJ2-3 TRBV7-9 . .
TGTGCCAGCAGCGTGCGGACAGACGAAGCTTTCTTT CASSVRTDEAFF TRBJ1-1 TRBV2 . .
TGTGCCAGCAGCAGAGAGACAGGGATGAACTACGAGCAGTACTTC CASSRETGMNYEQYF TRBJ2-7 TRBV7-2 . TRBD1
TGTGCCAGCAGTGAAGGGACAGGGGTAGCCTATGGCTACACCTTC CASSEGTGVAYGYTF TRBJ1-2 TRBV25-1 . TRBD1
TGTGCCAGCAGTAACCCTCCGGCGCCTCGCTCCTACGAGCAGTACTTC CASSNPPAPRSYEQYF TRBJ2-7 TRBV6-2/TRBV6-3 . .
TGTGCCAGCAGCTTGAGTGGAAACACCATATATTTT CASSLSGNTIYF TRBJ1-3 TRBV5-4 . .
TGCAGCCTCAACCACAAGGATGAGCAGTTCTTC CSLNHKDEQFF TRBJ2-1 TRBV29-1 . .
TGTGCCAGCAGCTTAGGCAGGGCGGGGAGCACAGATACGCAGTATTTT CASSLGRAGSTDTQYF TRBJ2-3 TRBV7-2 . .
TGTGCCAGCAGTTACGGACTACGATACGGTTCACCCCTCCACTTT CASSYGLRYGSPLHF TRBJ1-6 TRBV6-2/TRBV6-3 . .
TGTGCCAGCAGTCCAACTCTTCAGGGTTCAGCTTTCTTT CASSPTLQGSAFF TRBJ1-1 TRBV27 . .
TGTGCCAGCAGCCGGACCCCTGACAATGAGCAGTTCTTC CASSRTPDNEQFF TRBJ2-1 TRBV7-2 . .
TGTGCCAGCAGCGACCGGGACTCGAAAAATGAGCAGTTCTTC CASSDRDSKNEQFF TRBJ2-1 TRBV9 . .